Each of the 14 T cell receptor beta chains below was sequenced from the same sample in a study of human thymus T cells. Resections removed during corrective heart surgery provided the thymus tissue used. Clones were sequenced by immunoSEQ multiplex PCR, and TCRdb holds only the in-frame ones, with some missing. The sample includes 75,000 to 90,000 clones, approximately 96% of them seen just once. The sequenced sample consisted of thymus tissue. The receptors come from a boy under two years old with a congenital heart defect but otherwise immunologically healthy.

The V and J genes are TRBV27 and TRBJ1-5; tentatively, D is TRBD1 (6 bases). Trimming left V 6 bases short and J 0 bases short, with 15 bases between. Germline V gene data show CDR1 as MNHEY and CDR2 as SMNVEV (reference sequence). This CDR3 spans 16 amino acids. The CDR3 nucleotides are TGTGCCAGCAGCCTACAGGGACCCATTAGCAATCAGCCCCAGCATTTT. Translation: CASSLQGPISNQPQHF.

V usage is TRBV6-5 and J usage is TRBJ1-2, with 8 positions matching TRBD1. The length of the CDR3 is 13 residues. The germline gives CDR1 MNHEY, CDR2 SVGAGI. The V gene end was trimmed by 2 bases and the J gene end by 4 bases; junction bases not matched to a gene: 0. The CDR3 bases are TGTGCCAGCAGTTACACAGGGGGCTATGGCTACACCTTC. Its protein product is CASSYTGGYGYTF.

The CDR3 sequence is CASSLVRGNQPQHF. CDR3 nucleotide sequence: TGTGCCAGCAGCTTGGTAAGGGGGAATCAGCCCCAGCATTTT. V and J are TRBV5-4 and TRBJ1-5, with D possibly matching TRBD1 (6 bases). V gave up 0 bases and J gave up 4 bases, with 8 bases separating them. The germline V gene has CDR1 SGHNT and CDR2 YYREEE (reference sequence). This CDR3 is 14 amino acids long. Together with reference TRBV5-4 and TRBJ1-5, the CDR3 gives the full variable domain: ETGVTQSPTHLIKTRGQQVTLRCSSQSGHNTVSWYQQALGQGPQFIFQYYREEENGRGNFPPRFSGLQFPNYSSELNVNALELDDSALYLCASSLVRGNQPQHFGDGTRLSIL.

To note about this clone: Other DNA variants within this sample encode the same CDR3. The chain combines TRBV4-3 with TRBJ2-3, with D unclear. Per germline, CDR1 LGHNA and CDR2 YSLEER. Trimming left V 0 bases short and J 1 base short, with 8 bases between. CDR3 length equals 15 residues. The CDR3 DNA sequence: TGCGCCAGCAGCCAAGATCTCGGCGGCACAGATACGCAGTATTTT. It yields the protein CASSQDLGGTDTQYF.

CDR3 coding DNA: TGTGCCAGAGAGAGGGTCATCCTCTCTATTGATTTCTATGGCTACACCTTC. This sequence encodes CARERVILSIDFYGYTF. The chain carries TRBV7-3 and TRBJ1-2, with D hard to call. The CDR3 sequence is 17 residues long. The V gene lost 9 bases and the J gene lost 4 bases, with 27 bases spanning the gap. Germline V lookup: CDR1 SGHTA, CDR2 FQGTGA.

The CDR3 loop is CASSHKGLAGGQETQYF. CDR3 nucleotide sequence: TGTGCCAGCAGCCACAAAGGACTAGCGGGGGGGCAAGAGACCCAGTACTTC. This chain joins TRBV7-6 and TRBJ2-5, with TRBD2 matching 15 bases. The CDR3 spans 17 residues. V lost 5 bases to trimming and J lost 2 bases; unmatched junction nucleotides: 6. CDR1 and CDR2 (germline): SGHVS, FNYEAQ. Supplemented by reference TRBV7-6 and TRBJ2-5, the full variable domain reads GAGVSQSPRYKVTKRGQDVALRCDPISGHVSLYWYRQALGQGPEFLTYFNYEAQQDKSGLPNDRFSAERPEGSISTLTIQRTEQRDSAMYRCASSHKGLAGGQETQYFGPGTRLLVL.

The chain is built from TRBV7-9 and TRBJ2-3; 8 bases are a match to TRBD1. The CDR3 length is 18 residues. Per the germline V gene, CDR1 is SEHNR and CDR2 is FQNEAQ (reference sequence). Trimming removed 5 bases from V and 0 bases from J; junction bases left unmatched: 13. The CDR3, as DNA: TGTGCCAGCAGCCCCCCGGGACAGGACTATTCTAGCACAGATACGCAGTATTTT. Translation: CASSPPGQDYSSTDTQYF.

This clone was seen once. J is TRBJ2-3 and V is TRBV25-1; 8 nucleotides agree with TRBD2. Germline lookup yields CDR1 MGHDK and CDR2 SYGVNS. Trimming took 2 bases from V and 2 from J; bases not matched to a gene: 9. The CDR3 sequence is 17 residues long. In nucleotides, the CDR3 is TGTGCCAGCAGTGAAGGGTTAGCGGGACCAAACACAGATACGCAGTATTTT. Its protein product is CASSEGLAGPNTDTQYF.

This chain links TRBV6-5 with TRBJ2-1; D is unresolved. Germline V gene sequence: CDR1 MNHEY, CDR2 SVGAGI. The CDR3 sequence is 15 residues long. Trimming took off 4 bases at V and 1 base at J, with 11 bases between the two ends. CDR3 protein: CASSFTRLSYNEQFF. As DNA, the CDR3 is TGTGCCAGCAGTTTTACTCGACTGTCCTACAATGAGCAGTTCTTC.

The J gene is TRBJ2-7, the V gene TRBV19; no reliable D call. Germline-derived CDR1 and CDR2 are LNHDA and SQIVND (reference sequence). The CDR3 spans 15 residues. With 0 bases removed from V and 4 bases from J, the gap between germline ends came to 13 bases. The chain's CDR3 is CASSIDQGPSYEQYF. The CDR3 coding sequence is TGTGCCAGTAGTATAGATCAAGGGCCGTCTTACGAGCAGTACTTC.

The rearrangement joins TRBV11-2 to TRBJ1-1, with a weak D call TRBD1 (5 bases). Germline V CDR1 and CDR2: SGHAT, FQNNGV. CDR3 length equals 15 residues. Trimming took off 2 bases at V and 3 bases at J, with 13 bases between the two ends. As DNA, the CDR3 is TGTGCCAGCAGCTTACCGGGACTCAGGGACACTGAAGCTTTCTTT. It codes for CASSLPGLRDTEAFF.

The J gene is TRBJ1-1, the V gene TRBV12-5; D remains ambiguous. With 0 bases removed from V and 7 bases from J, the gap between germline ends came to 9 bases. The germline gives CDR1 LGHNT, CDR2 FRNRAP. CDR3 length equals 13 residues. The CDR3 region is CASGLVGRNEAFF. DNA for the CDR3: TGTGCTAGTGGTTTGGTAGGGCGTAATGAAGCTTTCTTT.

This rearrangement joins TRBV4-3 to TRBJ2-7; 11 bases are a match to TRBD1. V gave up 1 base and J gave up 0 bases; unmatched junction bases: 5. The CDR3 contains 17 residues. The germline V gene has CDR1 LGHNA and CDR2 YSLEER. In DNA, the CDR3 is TGCGCCAGCAGCCAAGGCCACGGGACAGGGGGCTCCTACGAGCAGTACTTC. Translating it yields CASSQGHGTGGSYEQYF.

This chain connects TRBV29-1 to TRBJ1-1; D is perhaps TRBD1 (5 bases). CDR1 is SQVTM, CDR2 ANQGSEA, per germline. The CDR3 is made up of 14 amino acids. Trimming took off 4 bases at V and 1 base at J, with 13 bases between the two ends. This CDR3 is CSVARGQQNTEAFF. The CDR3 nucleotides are TGCAGCGTTGCGCGGGGCCAGCAGAACACTGAAGCTTTCTTT.